The present T cell receptor (beta chain) was sequenced within a study of shared T cell receptors in the human thymus. TCRdb's table, derived via immunoSEQ multiplex PCR, lists solely in-frame clones and lacks some. The sample includes about 660,000 clones, more than 70% of them seen just once. A word on this clone: Other DNA sequences in this sample translate to the same CDR3.

Germline CDR1 MDHEN, CDR2 SYDVKM. The CDR3 covers 14 residues. J gave up 8 bases and V 5 bases, and 3 bases lay outside the gene matches. These data also formed part of another study, on human thymus T cells. As that study records: Healthy Finnish infants undergoing corrective surgery for congenital heart defects were the donors. Thymus was obtained from resections taken during corrective heart surgery. Thymic and blood repertoires showed apparently biased V and J gene usage. Thymic TCR repertoires of unrelated people reportedly overlapped highly.

The chain has TRBV28 and TRBJ1-6, with 10 bases that match TRBD1. The clonotype was recovered from a boy younger than two with a congenital heart defect. Source material: thymocytes. The CDR3 nucleotides read TGTGCCAGCAGTCCCGGGACAGGGGATTCACCCCTCCACTTT. Protein sequence: CASSPGTGDSPLHF.